The 13 T cell receptor beta chains below all came from one sample that was sequenced in a study of shared clonotypes between healthy human individuals. The repertoire was sequenced with immunoSEQ multiplex PCR; TCRdb's copy has only in-frame clones and lacks some. The sample records some 2,100,000 clones, approximately 94% being singletons. The sequencing sample was made of naive CD4+ T cells sorted from blood. Subset reported: CD45RA+ positively selected. The receptor source for this set is a man in his late teens or twenties in good health.

Comments on this clone: In the same sample, other DNA sequences code for this CDR3. V and J are TRBV5-1 and TRBJ2-3; perhaps TRBD1 as D (6 bases). Between the trimmed V and J ends, which lost 0 bases and 0 bases, there was a span of 8 bases. The CDR3 runs 15 residues. Germline CDR1 and CDR2: SGHRS and YFSETQ. The CDR3 DNA reads TGCGCCAGCAGCTTGGACAGGGCCAGCACAGATACGCAGTATTTT. Amino acid sequence: CASSLDRASTDTQYF.

This chain uses TRBV5-1 with TRBJ2-3, with D perhaps matching TRBD2 (5 bases). Deletions cut 4 bases from V and 4 bases from J, with 16 bases between. Per germline, CDR1 SGHRS and CDR2 YFSETQ. The CDR3 loop spans 15 amino acids. CDR3 residues: CASSRGRPRADTQYF. The CDR3 coding sequence is TGCGCCAGCAGCCGAGGGCGGCCGAGGGCAGATACGCAGTATTTT.

This chain links TRBV29-1 with TRBJ1-2; TRBD1 is a possible D gene (6 bases). V lost 6 bases, J lost 4 bases, and 18 bases lay in between. Germline CDR1 SQVTM, CDR2 ANQGSEA. The CDR3 contains 14 residues. The CDR3 region is CSVTSGTPRYGYTF. The CDR3 DNA reads TGCAGCGTGACGTCCGGGACACCACGCTATGGCTACACCTTC.

This chain connects TRBV29-1 to TRBJ1-3, with 9 bases identical to TRBD1. Unmatched junction bases numbered 4, after V lost 6 bases and J lost 4 bases. The V gene's germline CDR1 is SQVTM and CDR2 ANQGSEA. The CDR3 contains 13 residues. The CDR3 DNA sequence: TGCAGCGTCGGGGACAGGGCCGGAAACACCATATATTTT. The encoded protein is CSVGDRAGNTIYF.

V and J are TRBV6-1 and TRBJ1-4; no firm D call. Germline CDR1 and CDR2: MNHNS and SASEGT. CDR3 length: 15 residues. V lost 2 bases and J lost 5, with 12 bases in between. For the CDR3, the DNA is TGTGCCAGCAGTGAATGGGCGATTCCCAATGAAAAACTGTTTTTT. This encodes CASSEWAIPNEKLFF.

The chain couples TRBV11-2 to TRBJ1-2; TRBD1 is a possible D gene (5 bases). Germline-derived CDR1 and CDR2 are SGHAT and FQNNGV. The CDR3 length is 15 residues. Trimming took off 4 bases at V and 0 bases at J, with 12 bases between the two ends. CDR3 in amino acids: CASSSDSLANYGYTF. CDR3 nucleotides: TGTGCCAGCAGCTCCGACAGTTTAGCTAACTATGGCTACACCTTC.

This sequence joins TRBV19 and TRBJ2-5; D may match TRBD1 or TRBD2 (5 bases each). The CDR3 runs 14 residues. Germline CDR1 is LNHDA and CDR2 is SQIVND (reference sequence). The V gene lost 8 bases and the J gene lost 2 bases, with 15 bases spanning the gap. In DNA form, the CDR3 reads TGTGCCAGTGGAAAGGGGACGAAGCAAGAGACCCAGTACTTC. It is translated as CASGKGTKQETQYF.

On this clone itself: Other nucleotide sequences from this sample produce the same CDR3. The chain recombines TRBV19 with TRBJ2-7, with 9 bases identical to TRBD1. CDR1 and CDR2 (germline): LNHDA, SQIVND (reference sequence). Losses at the gene ends were 6 bases for V and 4 bases for J; bases not matched to a gene: 7. The CDR3 is 14 amino acids. The CDR3 reads CASSVPGQGYEQYF. As DNA, the CDR3 is TGTGCCAGTAGCGTCCCGGGACAGGGTTACGAGCAGTACTTC. Full variable domain (remainder filled in from reference TRBV19 and TRBJ2-7): DGGITQSPKYLFRKEGQNVTLSCEQNLNHDAMYWYRQDPGQGLRLIYYSQIVNDFQKGDIAEGYSVSREKKESFPLTVTSAQKNPTAFYLCASSVPGQGYEQYFGPGTRLTVT.

This chain uses TRBV2 with TRBJ2-4, with D unclear. CDR3 size: 13 residues. Trimming cost V 10 bases and J 0 bases, with 10 bases left between them. The germline CDR1 and CDR2 sequences are SNHLY and FYNNEI. The CDR3 spells CATSTVAKNIQYF. Written as DNA, the CDR3 is TGTGCCACCTCTACAGTAGCCAAAAACATTCAGTACTTC.

This chain connects TRBV7-9 to TRBJ2-5, with a weak D call TRBD2 (5 bases). Trimming stripped 2 bases from V and 5 bases from J, with 21 bases between. From germline, CDR1 is SEHNR and CDR2 FQNEAQ (reference sequence). This CDR3 region has 17 residues. The CDR3 is CASSLPVLGGSAETQYF. The DNA for the CDR3 is TGTGCCAGCAGCTTACCGGTCCTTGGAGGAAGTGCGGAGACCCAGTACTTC.

The rearrangement uses TRBV18 and TRBJ2-7; D unresolved. Trimming cost V 0 bases and J 2 bases, with 8 bases left between them. The CDR3 is made up of 14 amino acids. Germline V CDR1 and CDR2: KGHSH, LQKENI. The CDR3 sequence: CASSPPGKPYEQYF. For the CDR3, the DNA is TGTGCCAGCTCACCACCAGGGAAGCCCTACGAGCAGTACTTC.

The chain couples TRBV6-4 to TRBJ1-2, with TRBD1 matching over 9 bases. Germline CDR1 and CDR2: MRHNA and SNTAGT. After removal of 6 bases from V and 5 bases from J, the junction contained 10 bases not matched to a gene. The CDR3 spans 15 residues. The CDR3 DNA sequence: TGTGCCAGCAGAATCGCCGGGACAGGGATGTATGGCTACACCTTC. Protein: CASRIAGTGMYGYTF.

The V call is TRBV18, the J call TRBJ2-1; 12 bases fit TRBD2. The CDR3 has 17 residues. The junction had 3 bases not matched to a gene; V was cut back by 3 bases and J by 0 bases. Germline V gives CDR1 KGHSH, CDR2 LQKENI. The CDR3 sequence is CASSPTSGSFSYNEQFF. The CDR3 DNA sequence: TGTGCCAGCTCACCGACTAGCGGGAGTTTCTCCTACAATGAGCAGTTCTTC.